This TCR beta chain was observed in a study of cytomegalovirus exposure and HLA in healthy donors. Study-wide background: Ancestry clustering placed 70% to 90% of roughly 410 genotyped donors in the Caucasian-associated cluster.

Points on this clone: As yet, its antigen is unknown.

Participants comprised healthy donors of bone marrow. The V and J ends lost 5 bases and 8 bases, in that order; junction bases with no gene match: 8. The length of the CDR3 is 13 residues. Germline V gene sequence: CDR1 SGHTA, CDR2 FQGTGA. With 60 Vbeta and 13 Jbeta primers, the PCR was carried out. Clones were sequenced by immunoSEQ multiplex PCR, and TCRdb holds only the in-frame ones, with some missing. Here the sample spans about 110,000 clones, 76% being singletons. Study results and limitations: The classifier reportedly diagnosed cytomegalovirus status with high sensitivity and specificity.

This TCR was recovered from a woman aged 50 to 60 in good health and CMV-seropositive. The chain couples TRBV7-3 to TRBJ1-2; 7 bases are shared with TRBD1. The sequencing sample was made of PBMCs. The CDR3 loop reads CASSHSGGEGYTF. CDR3 coding DNA: TGTGCCAGCAGCCACTCAGGGGGAGAAGGCTACACCTTC.